The 25 T cell receptor beta chains below come from one sample, sequenced in a study of blood T cell repertoires in COVID-19. Libraries were prepared by immunoSEQ multiplex PCR; TCRdb keeps only in-frame clonotypes and omits some of them. The table has around 250,000 clones, around 90% seen once. Sequencing was performed on peripheral blood. These receptors were taken from a woman in her 40s who had recovered from COVID-19.

This chain joins TRBV5-4 and TRBJ2-7, with TRBD2 matching 7 bases. CDR1 is SGHNT and CDR2 is YYREEE in the germline V gene (reference sequence). J gave up 6 bases and V 4 bases, and 10 bases lay outside the gene matches. The CDR3 loop spans 14 amino acids. CDR3 region: CASSQTSNSLEQYF. The CDR3 bases are TGTGCCAGCAGCCAGACTAGCAACTCTCTCGAGCAGTACTTC.

The chain joins TRBV3-1 (or the pseudogene TRBV3-2) to TRBJ2-3, with D perhaps TRBD1 (6 bases). V lost 1 base and J lost 3, with 20 bases in between. The CDR3 sequence is 18 residues long. Germline assignment: CDR1 LGHDT and CDR2 YNNKEL (reference sequence). As DNA, the CDR3 is TGTGCCAGCAGCCAAGTAGGGCAGGGGCCGCCGGGGACAGATACGCAGTATTTT. Translated: CASSQVGQGPPGTDTQYF.

This CDR3 reads CASSLVSGLARYNEQFF. The CDR3 DNA follows: TGTGCCAGCAGCTTAGTTTCTGGGTTAGCGAGGTACAATGAGCAGTTCTTC. The chain combines TRBV7-6 with TRBJ2-1; TRBD2 is a possible D gene (5 bases). Germline V CDR1 and CDR2: SGHVS, FNYEAQ. V shed 1 base and J shed 4 bases, with 17 bases lying between them. The CDR3 has 17 amino acids.

V gene TRBV11-3 combines with J gene TRBJ2-1; possible D gene TRBD1, 7 bases. In germline, CDR1 is SGHNT, CDR2 YENEEA. The CDR3 runs 15 residues. The V end was cut by 5 bases, the J end by 4 bases, with 15 bases between. This CDR3 reads CASSRGQEGYNEQFF. CDR3 coding DNA: TGTGCCAGCAGCCGCGGACAGGAGGGTTACAATGAGCAGTTCTTC.

The V gene is TRBV5-1, the J gene TRBJ2-7; D perhaps matches TRBD2 (7 bases). The ends were cut back, 0 bases at V and 3 bases at J, with 13 bases in the middle. The CDR3 is 15 amino acids. Germline CDR1 reads SGHRS; CDR2 reads YFSETQ. The CDR3 DNA sequence: TGCGCCAGCAGCTTGGATCCAGCGGGACACTACGAGCAGTACTTC. This gives the protein CASSLDPAGHYEQYF.

The sample holds one count of this clone. The chain is built from TRBV4-2 and TRBJ2-3; 8 nucleotides match TRBD2. The CDR3 has 16 amino acids. V lost 0 bases and J lost 5; bases outside the gene matches: 7. Per germline, CDR1 LGHNA and CDR2 YNFKEQ. CDR3 loop: CASSQDRSGSGDTQYF. Written as DNA, the CDR3 is TGTGCCAGCAGCCAAGACCGCAGCGGGAGCGGAGATACGCAGTATTTT.

The chain carries TRBV3-1 (or the pseudogene TRBV3-2) and TRBJ2-1; tentative D call: TRBD2 (6 bases). V shed 3 bases and J shed 4 bases, with 10 bases lying between them. Germline V CDR1 and CDR2: LGHDT, YNNKEL (reference sequence). There are 14 residues in the CDR3. The CDR3 nucleotides are TGTGCCAGCAGCCAGGCACTAGCTTACAATGAGCAGTTCTTC. Its protein is CASSQALAYNEQFF.

The rearrangement links TRBV20-1 to TRBJ2-7; 10 positions match TRBD2. The V segment lost 8 bases and the J segment 5 bases; nucleotides outside the gene matches: 21. The germline V gene encodes CDR1 DFQATT and CDR2 SNEGSKA (reference sequence). This CDR3 is built from 17 residues. CDR3 coding DNA: TGCAGTATTAGTGGTCGGGGAGCGGGAGGGCCTGGGGACGAGCAGTACTTC. Translation gives CSISGRGAGGPGDEQYF.

J is TRBJ2-1 and V is TRBV15; TRBD2 matches at 9 bases. Germline V CDR1 and CDR2: LNHNV, YYDKDF (reference sequence). J lost 7 bases, V lost 6 bases, and 16 bases had no gene match. This CDR3 comprises 17 residues. CDR3 sequence (DNA): TGTGCCACCAGTGAGGAACCCCTTAGCGGGAGAGAAAATGAGCAGTTCTTC. This gives the protein CATSEEPLSGRENEQFF.

This sequence joins TRBV27 and TRBJ2-1; 9 bases align to TRBD1. The germline V gene encodes CDR1 MNHEY and CDR2 SMNVEV (reference sequence). The junction had 16 bases not matched to a gene; V was cut back by 5 bases and J by 2 bases. The CDR3 consists of 19 residues. CDR3 loop: CASSMAGTGNRMTYNEQFF. The CDR3 DNA is TGTGCCAGCAGTATGGCCGGGACAGGGAATCGAATGACCTACAATGAGCAGTTCTTC.

This sequence joins TRBV27 and TRBJ1-6; a possible D gene is TRBD1 (6 bases). V lost 5 bases and J 9 bases, leaving 14 bases between the germline ends. Germline V gene data show CDR1 as MNHEY and CDR2 as SMNVEV (reference sequence). This CDR3 contains 14 residues. CDR3 sequence reads: CASSARGFGSPLHF. The CDR3 DNA reads as TGTGCCAGCAGTGCCAGGGGTTTCGGTTCACCCCTCCACTTT.

The chain recombines TRBV7-2 with TRBJ2-1, with 9 bases identical to TRBD1. The germline V gene has CDR1 SGHTA and CDR2 FQGNSA. This CDR3 comprises 15 residues. The junction had 12 bases not matched to a gene; V was cut back by 5 bases and J by 10 bases. CDR3 protein: CASSPAGQGSREQFF. CDR3 coding DNA: TGTGCCAGCAGCCCAGCGGGACAGGGATCTCGGGAGCAGTTCTTC.

V gene TRBV28 combines with J gene TRBJ1-5; no clear D. Trimming took 1 base from V and 0 from J, leaving 10 bases between them. The V gene's germline CDR1 is MDHEN and CDR2 SYDVKM. This CDR3 has 16 amino acids. CDR3 nucleotide sequence: TGTGCCAGCAGTTTATTGGGAGGCCTTAGCAATCAGCCCCAGCATTTT. Its translation: CASSLLGGLSNQPQHF.

The chain uses TRBV10-3 and TRBJ2-2, with 7 bases that match TRBD2. V shed 8 bases, J shed 3 bases, and the junction held 3 bases outside the gene matches. The CDR3 is 13 residues long. Germline CDR1 ENHRY, CDR2 SYGVKD. CDR3: CAIQAGYTGELFF. For the CDR3, the DNA is TGTGCCATCCAAGCGGGATACACCGGGGAGCTGTTTTTT.

Of note for this clone: At one boundary the junction diverges from the germline segment, which might be a read error. The rearrangement uses TRBV7-7 and TRBJ2-1; 10 nucleotides align to TRBD1. Germline V CDR1 and CDR2: SSHAT, FNYEAQ (reference sequence). The CDR3 consists of 18 residues. Written as DNA, the CDR3 is TGTGCTAGCAGCTTAAGGGGAGTGGGGACAGGGGCCTACAATGAGCAGTTCTTC. Translated, it gives CASSLRGVGTGAYNEQFF.

The chain joins TRBV6-1 to TRBJ1-1, with D unclear. Germline CDR1 is MNHNS and CDR2 is SASEGT. V was clipped by 4 bases and J by 1 base, with 25 bases between them. CDR3 size: 19 residues. The chain's CDR3 is CASSGPPDMRPFENTEAFF. CDR3 coding DNA: TGTGCCAGCAGTGGGCCCCCAGACATGAGACCATTTGAGAACACTGAAGCTTTCTTT.

V gene TRBV30 combines with J gene TRBJ1-1; D remains ambiguous. The CDR3 loop spans 11 amino acids. Trimming removed 2 bases at V and 5 bases at J, with 6 bases between. Germline loops: CDR1 GTSNPN, CDR2 SVGIG (reference sequence). The CDR3 region is CAWSWETEAFF. In DNA, the CDR3 is TGTGCCTGGAGTTGGGAGACTGAAGCTTTCTTT. Together with reference TRBV30 and TRBJ1-1, the CDR3 gives the full variable domain: SQTIHQWPATLVQPVGSPLSLECTVEGTSNPNLYWYRQAAGRGLQLLFYSVGIGQISSEVPQNLSASRPQDRQFILSSKKLLLSDSGFYLCAWSWETEAFFGQGTRLTVV.

The chain uses TRBV5-1 and TRBJ2-5; D perhaps matches TRBD2 (6 bases). This CDR3 contains 18 residues. Germline CDR1 reads SGHRS; CDR2 reads YFSETQ. V was trimmed by 3 bases and J by 1 base, leaving 22 bases between them. The CDR3 reads CASSSPRGWEATQETQYF. CDR3 bases: TGCGCCAGCAGCTCCCCCCGCGGGTGGGAGGCCACCCAAGAGACCCAGTACTTC.

V and J are TRBV7-9 and TRBJ1-1, with 8 bases matching TRBD1. V shed 5 bases and J 5 bases; nucleotides not matched to a gene: 10. CDR1 is SEHNR, CDR2 FQNEAQ, per germline (reference sequence). The CDR3 is 15 residues long. The DNA of the CDR3 is TGTGCCAGCAGCCCACTGGCGACAGGGGAGACTGAAGCTTTCTTT. Its translation is CASSPLATGETEAFF.

This clone was detected only a few times. This chain joins TRBV15 and TRBJ2-1, with 13 bases matching TRBD2. Losses at the gene ends were 1 base for V and 0 bases for J; bases not matched to a gene: 3. The CDR3 sequence is 18 residues long. The germline V gene has CDR1 LNHNV and CDR2 YYDKDF (reference sequence). The CDR3 sequence is CATSRGGLAGSSYNEQFF. The DNA of the CDR3 is TGTGCCACCAGCAGAGGGGGACTAGCGGGAAGCTCCTACAATGAGCAGTTCTTC.

This clone has a single count. The chain combines TRBV4-1 with TRBJ1-4, with D hard to call. Per germline, CDR1 MGHRA and CDR2 YSYEKL. V was shortened by 3 bases and J by 5 bases, with 16 bases between the two germline ends. The CDR3 extends over 16 amino acids. The chain's CDR3 is CASSQSLGTLNEKLFF. In DNA, the CDR3 is TGCGCCAGCAGCCAGAGTCTGGGCACCCTCAATGAAAAACTGTTTTTT.

This chain joins TRBV19 and TRBJ2-1; D unclear. The length of the CDR3 is 13 residues. The ends were cut back, 3 bases at V and 8 bases at J, with 11 bases in the middle. Germline loops: CDR1 LNHDA, CDR2 SQIVND (reference sequence). CDR3 region: CASSMYPRDEQFF. Written as DNA, the CDR3 is TGTGCCAGTAGTATGTACCCTCGCGATGAGCAGTTCTTC.

The genes are TRBV12-3 or TRBV12-4 and TRBJ2-3; D might be TRBD1 (6 bases). Trimming removed 8 bases at V and 2 bases at J, with 11 bases between. The CDR3 contains 13 residues. CDR3 coding DNA: TGTGCCAGCGCCAGGGGATACACAGATACGCAGTATTTT. Translation: CASARGYTDTQYF.

The CDR3 loop is CSGGTGDGYTF. The DNA for the CDR3 is TGCAGCGGCGGGACAGGAGATGGCTACACCTTC. This rearrangement joins TRBV29-1 to TRBJ1-2; 8 positions agree with TRBD1. In germline, CDR1 is SQVTM, CDR2 ANQGSEA. The CDR3 consists of 11 residues. The junction had 4 bases not matched to a gene; V was cut back by 7 bases and J by 6 bases.

The chain couples TRBV18 to TRBJ2-7; D is perhaps TRBD1 (5 bases). Germline V CDR1 and CDR2: KGHSH, LQKENI. The CDR3 contains 14 residues. V was trimmed by 4 bases and J by 5 bases, leaving 15 bases between them. The CDR3 loop reads CASSRRVRGDEQYF. CDR3 DNA: TGTGCCAGCTCACGCCGGGTAAGGGGCGACGAGCAGTACTTC. Together with reference TRBV18 and TRBJ2-7, the CDR3 gives the full variable domain: NAGVMQNPRHLVRRRGQEARLRCSPMKGHSHVYWYRQLPEEGLKFMVYLQKENIIDESGMPKERFSAEFPKEGPSILRIQQVVRGDSAAYFCASSRRVRGDEQYFGPGTRLTVT.